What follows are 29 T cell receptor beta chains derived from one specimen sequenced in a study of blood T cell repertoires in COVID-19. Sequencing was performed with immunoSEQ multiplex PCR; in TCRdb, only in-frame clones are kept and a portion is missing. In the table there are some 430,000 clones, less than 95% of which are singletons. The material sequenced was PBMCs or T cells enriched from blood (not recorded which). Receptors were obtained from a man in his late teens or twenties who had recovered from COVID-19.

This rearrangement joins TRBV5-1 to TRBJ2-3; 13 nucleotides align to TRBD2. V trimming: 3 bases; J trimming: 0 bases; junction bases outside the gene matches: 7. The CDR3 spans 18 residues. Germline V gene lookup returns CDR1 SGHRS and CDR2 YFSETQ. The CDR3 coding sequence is TGCGCCAGCAGCTCCGGGACTAGCGGGGTATCTAGCACAGATACGCAGTATTTT. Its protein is CASSSGTSGVSSTDTQYF.

The CDR3 nucleotides are TGTGCCAGCAGTGCCGAGCGGGAGGGGAATGAGCAGTTCTTC. Translating gives CASSAEREGNEQFF. The V and J genes are TRBV6-4 and TRBJ2-1; 10 nucleotides line up with TRBD2. Per the germline V gene, CDR1 is MRHNA and CDR2 is SNTAGT. The CDR3 loop spans 14 amino acids. The V segment lost 4 bases and the J segment 7 bases; nucleotides outside the gene matches: 4.

CDR3 protein: CASSPADPFWSSGRAGYEQYF. Here the CDR3 DNA reads TGTGCCAGCTCACCCGCGGACCCCTTTTGGTCTAGCGGGAGGGCCGGCTACGAGCAGTACTTC. The chain carries TRBV18 and TRBJ2-7, with 12 bases fitting TRBD2. The germline V gene has CDR1 KGHSH and CDR2 LQKENI. The CDR3 is 21 residues long. Trimming at V came to 3 bases and at J to 3 bases, leaving 21 bases not matched to a gene. Complete variable domain (other parts from reference TRBV18 and TRBJ2-7): NAGVMQNPRHLVRRRGQEARLRCSPMKGHSHVYWYRQLPEEGLKFMVYLQKENIIDESGMPKERFSAEFPKEGPSILRIQQVVRGDSAAYFCASSPADPFWSSGRAGYEQYFGPGTRLTVT.

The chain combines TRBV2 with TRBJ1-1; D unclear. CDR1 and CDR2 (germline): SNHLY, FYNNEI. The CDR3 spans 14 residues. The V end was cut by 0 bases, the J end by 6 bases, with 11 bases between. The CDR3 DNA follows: TGTGCCAGCAGTGAAGCGGCCGGGTCAGCTGAAGCTTTCTTT. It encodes CASSEAAGSAEAFF.

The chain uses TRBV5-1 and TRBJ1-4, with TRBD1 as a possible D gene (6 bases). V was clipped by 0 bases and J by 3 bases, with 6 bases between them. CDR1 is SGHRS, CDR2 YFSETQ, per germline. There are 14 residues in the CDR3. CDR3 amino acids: CASSLGQANEKLFF. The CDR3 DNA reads TGCGCCAGCAGCTTGGGACAGGCTAATGAAAAACTGTTTTTT.

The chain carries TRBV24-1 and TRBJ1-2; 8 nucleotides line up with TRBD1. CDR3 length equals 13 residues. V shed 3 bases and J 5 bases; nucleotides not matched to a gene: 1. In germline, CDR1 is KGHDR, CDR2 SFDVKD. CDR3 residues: CATSDRQGYGYTF. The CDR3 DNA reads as TGTGCCACCAGTGATCGACAGGGGTATGGCTACACCTTC.

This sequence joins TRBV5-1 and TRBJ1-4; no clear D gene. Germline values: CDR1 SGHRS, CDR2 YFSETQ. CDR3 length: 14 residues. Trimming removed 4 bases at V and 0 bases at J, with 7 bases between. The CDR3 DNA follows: TGCGCCAGCAGCCCGGCGGCAACTAATGAAAAACTGTTTTTT. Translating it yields CASSPAATNEKLFF. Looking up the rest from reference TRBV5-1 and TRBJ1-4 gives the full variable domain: KAGVTQTPRYLIKTRGQQVTLSCSPISGHRSVSWYQQTPGQGLQFLFEYFSETQRNKGNFPGRFSGRQFSNSRSEMNVSTLELGDSALYLCASSPAATNEKLFFGSGTQLSVL.

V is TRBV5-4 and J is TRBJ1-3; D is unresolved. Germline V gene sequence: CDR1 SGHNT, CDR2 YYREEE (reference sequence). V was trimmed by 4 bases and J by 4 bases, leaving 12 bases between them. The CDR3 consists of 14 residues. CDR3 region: CASSLYSVGNTIYF. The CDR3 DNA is TGTGCCAGCAGCCTTTACAGTGTCGGAAACACCATATATTTT.

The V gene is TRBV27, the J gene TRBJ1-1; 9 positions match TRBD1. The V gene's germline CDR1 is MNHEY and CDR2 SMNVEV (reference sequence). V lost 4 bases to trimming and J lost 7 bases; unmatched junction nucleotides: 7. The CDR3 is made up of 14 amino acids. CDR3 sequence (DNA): TGTGCCAGCAGTTACCGACAGGGGGGAGTTGAAGCTTTCTTT. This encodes CASSYRQGGVEAFF.

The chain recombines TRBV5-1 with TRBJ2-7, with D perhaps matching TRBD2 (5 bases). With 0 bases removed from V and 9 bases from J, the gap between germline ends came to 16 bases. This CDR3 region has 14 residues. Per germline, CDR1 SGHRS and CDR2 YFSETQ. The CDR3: CASSLAGTASGQYF. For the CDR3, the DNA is TGCGCCAGCAGCTTGGCCGGCACAGCAAGCGGGCAGTACTTC.

The CDR3 DNA reads as TGTGCCAGCTCACCCCAGGGGATTGACTATGGCTACACCTTC. This codes for CASSPQGIDYGYTF. This sequence joins TRBV18 and TRBJ1-2; tentatively, D is TRBD1 (6 bases). Germline CDR1 is KGHSH and CDR2 is LQKENI. This CDR3 contains 14 residues. V lost 3 bases and J 3 bases, leaving 11 bases between the germline ends.

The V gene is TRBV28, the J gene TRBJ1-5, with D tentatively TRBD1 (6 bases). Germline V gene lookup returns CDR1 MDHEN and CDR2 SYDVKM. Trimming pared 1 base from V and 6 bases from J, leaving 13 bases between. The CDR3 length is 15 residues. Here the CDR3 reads CASSLSQGIGQPQHF. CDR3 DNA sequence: TGTGCCAGCAGTTTATCCCAGGGGATAGGTCAGCCCCAGCATTTT.

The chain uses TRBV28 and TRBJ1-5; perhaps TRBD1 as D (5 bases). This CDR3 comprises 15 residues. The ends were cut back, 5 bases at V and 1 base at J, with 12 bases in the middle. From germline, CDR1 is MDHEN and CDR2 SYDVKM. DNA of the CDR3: TGTGCCAGCAGTCCCAGGGTTGGAAGCAATCAGCCCCAGCATTTT. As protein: CASSPRVGSNQPQHF. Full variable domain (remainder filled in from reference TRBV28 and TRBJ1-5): DVKVTQSSRYLVKRTGEKVFLECVQDMDHENMFWYRQDPGLGLRLIYFSYDVKMKEKGDIPEGYSVSREKKERFSLILESASTNQTSMYLCASSPRVGSNQPQHFGDGTRLSIL.

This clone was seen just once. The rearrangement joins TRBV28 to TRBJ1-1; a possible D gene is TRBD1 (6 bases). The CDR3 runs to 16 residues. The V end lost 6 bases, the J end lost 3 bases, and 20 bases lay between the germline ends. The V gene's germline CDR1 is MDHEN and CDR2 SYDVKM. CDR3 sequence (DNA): TGTGCCAGCAGCCCACCCCCCGGGGGGCTCTACACTGAAGCTTTCTTT. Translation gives CASSPPPGGLYTEAFF.

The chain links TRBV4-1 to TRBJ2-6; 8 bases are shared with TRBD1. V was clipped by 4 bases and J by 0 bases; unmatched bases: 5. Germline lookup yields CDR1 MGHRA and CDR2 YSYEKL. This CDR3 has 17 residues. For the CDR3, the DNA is TGCGCCAGCAGCCCGGGACAGGCAAGCTCTGGGGCCAACGTCCTGACTTTC. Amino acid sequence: CASSPGQASSGANVLTF.

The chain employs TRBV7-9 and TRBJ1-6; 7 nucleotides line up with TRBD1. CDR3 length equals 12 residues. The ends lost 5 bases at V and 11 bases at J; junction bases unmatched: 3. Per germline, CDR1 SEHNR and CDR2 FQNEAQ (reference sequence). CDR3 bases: TGTGCCAGCAGCCTACAGGGGACACCCCTCCACTTT. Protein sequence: CASSLQGTPLHF.

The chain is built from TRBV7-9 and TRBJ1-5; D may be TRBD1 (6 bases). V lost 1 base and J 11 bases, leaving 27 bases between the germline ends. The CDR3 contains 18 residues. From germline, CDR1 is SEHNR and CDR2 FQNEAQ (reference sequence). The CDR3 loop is CASSLVIGQTSLKLSQHF. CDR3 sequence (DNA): TGTGCCAGCAGCTTAGTTATCGGACAGACAAGTCTCAAATTGTCCCAGCATTTT.

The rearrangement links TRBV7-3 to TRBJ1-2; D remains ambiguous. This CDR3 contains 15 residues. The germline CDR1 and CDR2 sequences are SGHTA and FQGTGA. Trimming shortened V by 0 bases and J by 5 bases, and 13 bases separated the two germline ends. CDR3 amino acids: CASSLTLTGEYGYTF. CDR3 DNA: TGTGCCAGCAGCTTAACTTTAACGGGAGAATATGGCTACACCTTC.

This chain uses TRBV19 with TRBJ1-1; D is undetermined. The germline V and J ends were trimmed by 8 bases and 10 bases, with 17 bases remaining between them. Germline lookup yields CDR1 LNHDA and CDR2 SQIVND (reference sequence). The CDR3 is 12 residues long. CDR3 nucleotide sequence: TGTGCCAGTTCCGATAGTCTCAGAGGAGCTTTCTTT. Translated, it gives CASSDSLRGAFF.

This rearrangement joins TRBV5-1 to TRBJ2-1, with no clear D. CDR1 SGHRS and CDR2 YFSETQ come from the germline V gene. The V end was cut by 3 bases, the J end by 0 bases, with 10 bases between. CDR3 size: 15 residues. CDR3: CASSYAFSSYNEQFF. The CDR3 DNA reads TGCGCCAGCAGCTACGCTTTCAGCTCCTACAATGAGCAGTTCTTC. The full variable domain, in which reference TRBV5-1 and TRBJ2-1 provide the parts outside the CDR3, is KAGVTQTPRYLIKTRGQQVTLSCSPISGHRSVSWYQQTPGQGLQFLFEYFSETQRNKGNFPGRFSGRQFSNSRSEMNVSTLELGDSALYLCASSYAFSSYNEQFFGPGTRLTVL.

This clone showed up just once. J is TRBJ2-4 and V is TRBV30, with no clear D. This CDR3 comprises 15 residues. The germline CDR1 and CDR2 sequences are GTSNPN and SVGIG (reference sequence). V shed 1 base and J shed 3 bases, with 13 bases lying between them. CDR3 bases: TGTGCCTGGAGTGGTGGGCTTTTAGGCAAAAACATTCAGTACTTC. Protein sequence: CAWSGGLLGKNIQYF.

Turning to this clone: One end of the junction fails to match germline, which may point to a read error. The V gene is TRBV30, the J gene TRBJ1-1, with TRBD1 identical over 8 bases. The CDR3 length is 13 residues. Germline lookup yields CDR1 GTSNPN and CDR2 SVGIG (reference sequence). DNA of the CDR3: TGTGCCCGGAGCAGGGGGCTGTTGACTGAAGCTTTCTTT. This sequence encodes CARSRGLLTEAFF. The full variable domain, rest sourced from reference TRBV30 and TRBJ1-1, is SQTIHQWPATLVQPVGSPLSLECTVEGTSNPNLYWYRQAAGRGLQLLFYSVGIGQISSEVPQNLSASRPQDRQFILSSKKLLLSDSGFYLCARSRGLLTEAFFGQGTRLTVV.

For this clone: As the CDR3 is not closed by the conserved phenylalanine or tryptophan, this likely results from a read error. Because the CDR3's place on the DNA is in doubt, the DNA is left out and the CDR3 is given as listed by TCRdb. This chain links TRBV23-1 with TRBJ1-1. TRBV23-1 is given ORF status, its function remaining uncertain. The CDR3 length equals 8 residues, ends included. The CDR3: CASPIVGG.

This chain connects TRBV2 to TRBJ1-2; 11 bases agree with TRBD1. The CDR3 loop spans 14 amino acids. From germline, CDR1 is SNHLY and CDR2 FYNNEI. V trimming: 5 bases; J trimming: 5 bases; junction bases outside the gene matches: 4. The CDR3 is CASSWTGGLYGYTF. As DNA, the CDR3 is TGTGCCAGCAGTTGGACAGGGGGCTTGTATGGCTACACCTTC.

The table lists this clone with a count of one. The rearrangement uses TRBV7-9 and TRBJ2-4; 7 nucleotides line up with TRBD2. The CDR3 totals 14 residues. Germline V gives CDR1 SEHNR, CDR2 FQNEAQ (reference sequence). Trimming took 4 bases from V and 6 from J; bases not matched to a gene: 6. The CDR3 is CASSSTGEGNIQYF. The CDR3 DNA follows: TGTGCCAGCAGCTCAACTGGGGAGGGAAACATTCAGTACTTC.

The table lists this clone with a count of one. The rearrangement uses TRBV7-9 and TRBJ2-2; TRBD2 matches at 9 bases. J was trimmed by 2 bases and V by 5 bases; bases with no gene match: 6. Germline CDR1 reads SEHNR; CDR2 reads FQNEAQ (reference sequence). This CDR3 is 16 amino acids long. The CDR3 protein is CASSPRLAVNTGELFF. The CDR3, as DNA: TGTGCCAGCAGCCCCAGACTAGCGGTAAACACCGGGGAGCTGTTTTTT.

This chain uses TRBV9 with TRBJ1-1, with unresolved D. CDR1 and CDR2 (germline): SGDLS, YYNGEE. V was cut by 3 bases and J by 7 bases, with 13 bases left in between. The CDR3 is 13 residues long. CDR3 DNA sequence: TGTGCCAGCAGCGCCGGCACTGCGGATGAAGCTTTCTTT. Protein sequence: CASSAGTADEAFF.

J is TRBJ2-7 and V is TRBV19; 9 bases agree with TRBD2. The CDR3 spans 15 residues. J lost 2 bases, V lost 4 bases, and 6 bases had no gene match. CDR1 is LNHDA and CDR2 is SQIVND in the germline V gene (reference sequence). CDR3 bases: TGTGCCAGTAGTACGGCGGGAGGGGTCACCTACGAGCAGTACTTC. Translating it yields CASSTAGGVTYEQYF.

CDR3 in DNA: TGCGCCAGCAGCGCGGGACAGAATAATTCACCCCTCCACTTT. Amino acids: CASSAGQNNSPLHF. The chain recombines TRBV5-1 with TRBJ1-6, with TRBD1 matching 7 bases. J gave up 5 bases and V 4 bases, and 3 bases lay outside the gene matches. Looked up from germline, CDR1 is SGHRS and CDR2 is YFSETQ. This CDR3 is 14 amino acids long.